This entry lists 30 T cell receptor beta chains sequenced from one sample in a study of blood T cells in healthy people across ages. It was with a sample-barcoded 5' primer and a J-beta primer mix that a second PCR of about 6 to 12 cycles was run. TCRdb redid the calling of the 5' RACE reads with MiXCR, one entry per CDR3 protein. The sample yields more than 800,000 distinct CDR3 sequences, 29% seen once. The specimen was blood. Receptor source: a woman older than 75 in good health.

V usage is TRBV15 and J usage is TRBJ1-1, with a weak D call TRBD1 (5 bases). Germline V gene lookup returns CDR1 LNHNV and CDR2 YYDKDF (reference sequence). The CDR3 runs 15 residues. Deletions cut 0 bases from V and 1 base from J, with 9 bases between. The DNA for the CDR3 is TGTGCCACCAGCAGAGAGAGGGGCTCGAACACTGAAGCTTTCTTT. This codes for CATSRERGSNTEAFF.

The V call is TRBV7-2, the J call TRBJ2-4, with 8 bases that match TRBD2. This CDR3 contains 15 residues. V shed 4 bases, J shed 7 bases, and the junction held 9 bases outside the gene matches. Germline V gene data show CDR1 as SGHTA and CDR2 as FQGNSA. This CDR3 reads CASSSEAASGNIQYF. CDR3 DNA sequence: TGTGCCAGCAGCTCCGAAGCGGCTAGCGGGAACATTCAGTACTTC. Looking up the rest from reference TRBV7-2 and TRBJ2-4 gives the full variable domain: GAGVSQSPSNKVTEKGKDVELRCDPISGHTALYWYRQSLGQGLEFLIYFQGNSAPDKSGLPSDRFSAERTGGSVSTLTIQRTQQEDSAVYLCASSSEAASGNIQYFGAGTRLSVL.

This clonotype showed up many times. The chain employs TRBV28 and TRBJ2-7; perhaps TRBD1 as D (6 bases). Germline V gene lookup returns CDR1 MDHEN and CDR2 SYDVKM. V lost 3 bases, J lost 3 bases, and 12 bases lay in between. This CDR3 is 14 amino acids long. CDR3 sequence: CASSLRQGRYEQYF. CDR3 nucleotides: TGTGCCAGCAGTTTGCGGCAGGGGCGCTACGAGCAGTACTTC.

The rearrangement links TRBV5-6 to TRBJ2-3; TRBD1 matches at 8 bases. CDR1 is SGHDT and CDR2 is YYEEEE in the germline V gene. The CDR3 runs 15 residues. Trimming at V came to 0 bases and at J to 6 bases, leaving 6 bases not matched to a gene. The CDR3, as DNA: TGTGCCAGCAGCTTGGGACAGGGGACCCTGGATACGCAGTATTTT. Residues: CASSLGQGTLDTQYF.

Comments on this clonotype: This sequence may be a read error, since a much larger clone differs from it by one base. The V call is TRBV24-1, the J call TRBJ2-3, with D possibly being TRBD2 (6 bases). The CDR3 covers 13 residues. Germline loops: CDR1 KGHDR, CDR2 SFDVKD. The CDR3 coding sequence is TGTACCACCAGTGAGCTACAGGAGGGTACGCAGTATTTT. Translating gives CTTSELQEGTQYF.

The gene calls are TRBV7-9 and TRBJ1-2; no definite D call. Between the trimmed V and J ends, which lost 8 bases and 4 bases, there was a span of 20 bases. The CDR3 sequence is 15 residues long. Germline V gene lookup returns CDR1 SEHNR and CDR2 FQNEAQ (reference sequence). For the CDR3, the DNA is TGTGCCAGCTACCCCGTCGGGCAGAAACTCTATGGCTACACCTTC. It specifies CASYPVGQKLYGYTF.

This chain links TRBV7-2 with TRBJ2-1, with D perhaps TRBD2 (6 bases). Per the germline V gene, CDR1 is SGHTA and CDR2 is FQGNSA. This CDR3 region has 14 residues. The V end lost 5 bases, the J end lost 6 bases, and 14 bases lay between the germline ends. CDR3 sequence reads: CASSRLAIVNEQFF. CDR3 nucleotides: TGTGCCAGCAGCAGGCTAGCGATAGTCAATGAGCAGTTCTTC.

In its sample, this clonotype was seen many times. The chain combines TRBV27 with TRBJ2-7, with D possibly matching TRBD1 (6 bases). This CDR3 spans 14 amino acids. Looked up from germline, CDR1 is MNHEY and CDR2 is SMNVEV (reference sequence). V lost 3 bases to trimming and J lost 5 bases, with 14 bases between them. CDR3 in amino acids: CASSLTGTLNEQYF. The CDR3 nucleotides read TGTGCCAGCAGTTTGACCGGGACACTCAACGAGCAGTACTTC.

The V and J genes are TRBV29-1 and TRBJ1-4; tentatively, D is TRBD1 (5 bases). The CDR3 has 14 amino acids. CDR1 and CDR2 (germline): SQVTM, ANQGSEA. V lost 5 bases and J 5 bases, leaving 15 bases between the germline ends. The CDR3: CSVRRGSGNEKLFF. The CDR3 DNA reads as TGCAGCGTTCGAAGGGGTTCGGGCAATGAAAAACTGTTTTTT.

This clonotype was counted at least ten times. This chain connects TRBV7-2 to TRBJ2-5; the match to TRBD2 covers 8 bases. V dropped 4 bases and J dropped 4; count of bases not matched to a gene: 5. From germline, CDR1 is SGHTA and CDR2 FQGNSA. This CDR3 region has 14 residues. As DNA, the CDR3 is TGTGCCAGCAGCTCCTCGGGAGGGGGAGAGACCCAGTACTTC. It translates to CASSSSGGGETQYF.

This chain uses TRBV28 with TRBJ2-1; 11 bases line up with TRBD2. This CDR3 spans 15 amino acids. Per germline, CDR1 MDHEN and CDR2 SYDVKM. Unmatched junction bases numbered 3, after V lost 3 bases and J lost 5 bases. The CDR3 nucleotides are TGTGCCAGCAGTTTGCTAGCGGGGGGAAACAATGAGCAGTTCTTC. Its translation is CASSLLAGGNNEQFF. Looking up the rest from reference TRBV28 and TRBJ2-1 gives the full variable domain: DVKVTQSSRYLVKRTGEKVFLECVQDMDHENMFWYRQDPGLGLRLIYFSYDVKMKEKGDIPEGYSVSREKKERFSLILESASTNQTSMYLCASSLLAGGNNEQFFGPGTRLTVL.

This chain links TRBV10-2 with TRBJ2-7; D remains unclear. V was pared by 8 bases and J by 0 bases, with 11 bases between. Germline CDR1 WSHSY, CDR2 SAAADI. There are 13 residues in the CDR3. CDR3 sequence reads: CASARLASYEQYF. CDR3 bases: TGCGCCAGCGCTCGACTGGCCTCCTACGAGCAGTACTTC.

In this sample, this clonotype turned up many times. V is TRBV5-6 and J is TRBJ2-4, with TRBD1 as a possible D gene (6 bases). V was cut by 5 bases and J by 1 base, with 16 bases left in between. The germline V gene encodes CDR1 SGHDT and CDR2 YYEEEE. CDR3 length equals 16 residues. The CDR3 DNA is TGTGCCAGCAGTCTCCCAGGGGCGAGGGCCAAAAACATTCAGTACTTC. It specifies CASSLPGARAKNIQYF.

This clonotype was counted once. The rearrangement joins TRBV7-2 to TRBJ2-6; D is perhaps TRBD1 or TRBD2 (6 bases each). V gave up 7 bases and J gave up 4 bases, with 11 bases separating them. This CDR3 comprises 14 residues. CDR1 SGHTA and CDR2 FQGNSA come from the germline V gene. The CDR3 coding sequence is TGTGCCAGCACGGGGGCCTTCGGGGCCAACGTCCTGACTTTC. This gives the protein CASTGAFGANVLTF. Combining the CDR3 with reference TRBV7-2 and TRBJ2-6 gives the whole variable domain GAGVSQSPSNKVTEKGKDVELRCDPISGHTALYWYRQSLGQGLEFLIYFQGNSAPDKSGLPSDRFSAERTGGSVSTLTIQRTQQEDSAVYLCASTGAFGANVLTFGAGSRLTVL.

This clonotype was recorded many times. The chain has TRBV7-2 and TRBJ2-1; D may correspond to TRBD1 or TRBD2 (5 bases each). The CDR3 runs 13 residues. With 8 bases removed from V and 10 bases from J, the gap between germline ends came to 18 bases. Per the germline V gene, CDR1 is SGHTA and CDR2 is FQGNSA. The CDR3 spells CASVLSGRTEQFF. The CDR3 DNA is TGTGCCAGCGTCCTCTCGGGACGAACAGAGCAGTTCTTC.

This clonotype occurred many times. The V and J genes are TRBV7-2 and TRBJ2-1, with 9 bases matching TRBD2. The germline V gene has CDR1 SGHTA and CDR2 FQGNSA. The CDR3 covers 15 residues. V trimming: 1 base; J trimming: 5 bases; junction bases outside the gene matches: 3. Here the CDR3 DNA reads TGTGCCAGCAGCTTAGAAGCGGGGGGTCACAATGAGCAGTTCTTC. Translating gives CASSLEAGGHNEQFF.

Comments on this clonotype: A read error may be the cause here, since a much bigger clone is one base away. The chain joins TRBV20-1 to TRBJ2-3, with a tentative D call TRBD2 (6 bases). This CDR3 has 15 amino acids. V was cut by 0 bases and J by 4 bases, with 14 bases left in between. Germline lookup yields CDR1 DFQATT and CDR2 SNEGSKA (reference sequence). DNA of the CDR3: TGCAGTGCTAGAGACTCTAGAGCTAGCGCAGATACGCAGTATTTT. Amino acid sequence: CSARDSRASADTQYF.

In its sample, this clonotype was seen many times. V is TRBV3-1 and J is TRBJ1-1; the D gene is possibly TRBD1 (6 bases). Trimming removed 6 bases at V and 3 bases at J, with 14 bases between. From germline, CDR1 is LGHDT and CDR2 YNNKEL (reference sequence). CDR3 length equals 14 residues. For the CDR3, the DNA is TGTGCCAGCAGATACAGGGAAAGGGACACTGAAGCTTTCTTT. Translating it yields CASRYRERDTEAFF. The whole variable domain, filled in from reference TRBV3-1 and TRBJ1-1, reads DTAVSQTPKYLVTQMGNDKSIKCEQNLGHDTMYWYKQDSKKFLKIMFSYNNKELIINETVPNRFSPKSPDKAHLNLHINSLELGDSAVYFCASRYRERDTEAFFGQGTRLTVV.

Worth noting for this clonotype: A much bigger clone sits one base away, suggesting this may be a read error. The chain couples TRBV28 to TRBJ2-5; the D gene is possibly TRBD2 (6 bases). The CDR3 totals 14 residues. Per the germline V gene, CDR1 is MDHEN and CDR2 is SYDVKM. Here the CDR3 reads CASSPSGVKETRYF. In DNA form, the CDR3 reads TGTGCCAGCAGTCCCTCGGGGGTAAAAGAGACCCGGTACTTC. Full variable domain (remainder filled in from reference TRBV28 and TRBJ2-5): DVKVTQSSRYLVKRTGEKVFLECVQDMDHENMFWYRQDPGLGLRLIYFSYDVKMKEKGDIPEGYSVSREKKERFSLILESASTNQTSMYLCASSPSGVKETRYFGPGTRLLVL.

This clonotype was found a few times. One base away lies a much larger clone, so this may be a sequencing read error. The gene calls are TRBV4-3 and TRBJ1-2; 9 positions match TRBD1. The germline gives CDR1 LGHNA, CDR2 YSLEER. There are 16 residues in the CDR3. Unmatched junction bases numbered 10, after V lost 3 bases and J lost 5 bases. The CDR3 bases are TGCGCCAGCAGCCAGCACGCCAGACAGGGGGAATATGGCTACACCTTC. As protein: CASSQHARQGEYGYTF.

Comments on this clonotype: At one end the junction does not follow the germline gene, possibly because of a read error. This chain connects TRBV12-5 to TRBJ1-2, with a possible D match to TRBD1 (5 bases). Germline-derived CDR1 and CDR2 are LGHNT and FRNRAP. This CDR3 region has 13 residues. The CDR3 reads CASGLGQTYGHTF. The CDR3 coding sequence is TGTGCTAGTGGTTTGGGACAGACCTATGGCCACACCTTC.

This clonotype was seen many times. The CDR3 DNA reads as TGTGCCAGCTCCCGGCGGAATGAGCAGTTCTTC. Protein: CASSRRNEQFF. The chain recombines TRBV2 with TRBJ2-1; no firm D call. The germline V and J ends were trimmed by 8 bases and 7 bases, with 9 bases remaining between them. The CDR3 length is 11 residues. The germline CDR1 and CDR2 sequences are SNHLY and FYNNEI.

The rearrangement uses TRBV6-5 and TRBJ2-1; D ambiguous. CDR1 is MNHEY, CDR2 SVGAGI, per germline. The CDR3 covers 14 residues. V shed 7 bases and J shed 0 bases, with 10 bases lying between them. CDR3 sequence reads: CASNGRDSYNEQFF. Written as DNA, the CDR3 is TGTGCCAGCAATGGTCGAGACTCCTACAATGAGCAGTTCTTC.

The rearrangement links TRBV7-6 to TRBJ2-2; TRBD2 matches at 7 bases. The CDR3 contains 16 residues. Germline V gives CDR1 SGHVS, CDR2 FNYEAQ. V gave up 2 bases and J gave up 7 bases; unmatched junction bases: 10. The CDR3 spells CASSLRRLAMHGELFF. As DNA, the CDR3 is TGTGCCAGCAGCTTAAGGAGACTAGCTATGCACGGGGAGCTGTTTTTT.

This chain uses TRBV11-1 with TRBJ1-2, with unresolved D. V gave up 1 base and J gave up 2 bases, with 17 bases separating them. Looked up from germline, CDR1 is SGHAT and CDR2 is FQDESV (reference sequence). The CDR3 has 17 amino acids. The DNA of the CDR3 is TGTGCCAGCAGCTTAGTTACAGAGTTAATGATCAACTATGGCTACACCTTC. Amino acids: CASSLVTELMINYGYTF.

With regard to this clonotype: It may be a read error: a sequence one base away is much more abundant. The V call is TRBV5-6, the J call TRBJ2-4, with 7 bases lining up with TRBD1. Germline CDR1 reads SGHDT; CDR2 reads YYEEEE. V gave up 4 bases and J gave up 1 base; unmatched junction bases: 8. CDR3 length: 16 amino acids. CDR3 protein: CASSKTGPWAKNIQYF. The CDR3 DNA reads as TGTGCCAGCAGCAAGACAGGGCCGTGGGCCAAAAACATTCAGTACTTC.

The chain links TRBV2 to TRBJ2-2, with 8 bases identical to TRBD1. Germline-derived CDR1 and CDR2 are SNHLY and FYNNEI. Trimming took 8 bases from V and 7 from J; bases not matched to a gene: 9. CDR3 length: 14 residues. The CDR3: CASGGQGSGGELFF. The CDR3 nucleotides read TGTGCCAGCGGCGGACAGGGCAGTGGCGGGGAGCTGTTTTTT.

There are many counts of this clonotype. V and J are TRBV9 and TRBJ2-1; D is possibly TRBD1 or TRBD2 (5 bases each). The ends were cut back, 3 bases at V and 4 bases at J, with 17 bases in the middle. The germline V gene encodes CDR1 SGDLS and CDR2 YYNGEE. The CDR3 is 16 amino acids. The CDR3 sequence: CASSDLSPGPYNEQFF. CDR3 DNA: TGTGCCAGCAGCGACCTCTCGCCGGGGCCGTACAATGAGCAGTTCTTC.

This clonotype was recorded a few times. The V gene is TRBV12-3 or TRBV12-4, the J gene TRBJ2-2, with 7 bases matching TRBD2. Germline trimming cut 7 bases from V and 2 bases from J; bases unmatched to any gene: 16. The CDR3 has 18 amino acids. In DNA, the CDR3 is TGTGCCAGCAACTACGTTGGGATAGCGGGTCTTAACACCGGGGAGCTGTTTTTT. Translated, it gives CASNYVGIAGLNTGELFF.

The genes are TRBV24-1 and TRBJ2-3, with D possibly TRBD2 on 6 matching bases. V shed 3 bases and J shed 6 bases, with 27 bases lying between them. Looked up from germline, CDR1 is KGHDR and CDR2 is SFDVKD. The CDR3 is 19 amino acids. This chain's CDR3 is CATSDIPGRGSSPGDTQYF. CDR3 nucleotide sequence: TGTGCCACCAGTGATATACCGGGACGGGGGTCCTCCCCGGGGGATACGCAGTATTTT.